This TCR beta chain was identified during a study of T cell responses to AZD1222 COVID-19 vaccine. Method: immunoSEQ multiplex PCR; TCRdb's copy keeps in-frame clones and lacks some. The data contain approximately 150,000 clones, roughly nine tenths of them singletons. The sequence was collected from an adult who received the AZD1222 COVID-19 vaccine. This material consisted of peripheral blood, taken 28 days after the second AZD1222 dose.

The CDR3 loop is CASSRPGQWGGYTF. DNA of the CDR3: TGTGCCAGCAGTCGCCCGGGACAGTGGGGTGGCTACACCTTC. The rearrangement links TRBV28 to TRBJ1-2; 7 bases fit TRBD1. V lost 5 bases, J lost 7 bases, and 10 bases stayed unmatched. Germline values: CDR1 MDHEN, CDR2 SYDVKM. CDR3 length equals 14 residues.